This TCR beta chain was recovered during a study of blood T cells in healthy people across ages. Study-wide findings and caveats: TCR beta diversity was tightly associated with the proportion of naive T cells.

PCR was performed a second time for roughly 7 to 12 cycles using a sample-barcoded 5' primer and a J-beta primer mix. Per-sample output comprised a minimum of 2.5 million paired-end reads containing CDR3. MiXCR, applied by TCRdb to the 5' RACE reads, yields one record per CDR3 protein. The profile covers fewer than 800,000 distinct CDR3 sequences, with less than 40% appearing a single time and 15% taken by the ten largest. Individuals who donated were healthy Caucasians from Russia aged about 6 to 100. Germline V gene data show CDR1 as SGDLS and CDR2 as YYNGEE. V was cut by 1 base and J by 3 bases, with 22 bases left in between. This CDR3 region has 19 residues. With regard to this clonotype: What it binds is not known.

The chain carries TRBV9 and TRBJ2-2; D might be TRBD1 (5 bases). The receptor was isolated from a woman aged 80 or over in good health. Sequencing input: blood. CDR3 DNA: TGTGCCAGCAGCGTAAGGTCCGGGTGGTCAGGGCTAGACACCGGGGAGCTGTTTTTT. Its translation: CASSVRSGWSGLDTGELFF.